Below, 2 T cell receptor beta chains from the same sample are listed, as sequenced in a study of blood T cell repertoires in COVID-19. Using immunoSEQ multiplex PCR, the repertoire was profiled, and TCRdb retains in-frame clones only, with some absent. The sample lists about 69,000 clones, about 90% seen once, with approximately 15% in the top ten. Sequencing was done on a sample of peripheral blood. Source of these receptors: a man aged 40-49 years with COVID-19, enrolled during active disease.

The chain employs TRBV5-1 and TRBJ2-2; 11 bases are shared with TRBD2. The CDR3 spans 16 residues. The V gene end was trimmed by 4 bases and the J gene end by 1 base; junction bases not matched to a gene: 3. From germline, CDR1 is SGHRS and CDR2 YFSETQ. The CDR3 region has the DNA TGCGCCAGCAGCGGTACTAGCGGGGGGAACACCGGGGAGCTGTTTTTT. As protein: CASSGTSGGNTGELFF.

This rearrangement joins TRBV19 to TRBJ1-5; possibly TRBD1 for D (6 bases). Per the germline V gene, CDR1 is LNHDA and CDR2 is SQIVND (reference sequence). V was trimmed by 5 bases and J by 7 bases, leaving 18 bases between them. The length of the CDR3 is 15 residues. CDR3 region: CASSEPGHNNQPQHF. The DNA of the CDR3 is TGTGCCAGTAGTGAACCGGGACACAATAACCAGCCCCAGCATTTT.